The present entry profiles one TCR beta chain with its context. The PCR was carried out with 60 Vbeta primers and 13 Jbeta primers. Profiling relied on immunoSEQ multiplex PCR, and the TCRdb table lists in-frame clones only, not all of them. The data show over 150,000 clones, with 75% seen just once and approximately 1.4% held by the top ten. This sample is drawn from a study of cytomegalovirus exposure and HLA in healthy donors. The donors gave bone marrow, and they were healthy. In nominal health when sampled, donors likely had unrecorded immune exposures nonetheless. The sequenced sample consisted of PBMCs. This receptor was obtained from a man aged 18 to 29 in good health and CMV-seronegative.

The CDR3 bases are TGCGCCAGCAGCCATGATTTCCGGGACAGGGGGGTCAATGAGCAGTTCTTC. Translated: CASSHDFRDRGVNEQFF. This chain uses TRBV4-3 with TRBJ2-1, with TRBD1 matching over 11 bases. Germline V lookup: CDR1 LGHNA, CDR2 YSLEER. The trim removed 3 bases at V and 6 bases at J, leaving 10 bases unmatched. CDR3 length equals 17 residues.